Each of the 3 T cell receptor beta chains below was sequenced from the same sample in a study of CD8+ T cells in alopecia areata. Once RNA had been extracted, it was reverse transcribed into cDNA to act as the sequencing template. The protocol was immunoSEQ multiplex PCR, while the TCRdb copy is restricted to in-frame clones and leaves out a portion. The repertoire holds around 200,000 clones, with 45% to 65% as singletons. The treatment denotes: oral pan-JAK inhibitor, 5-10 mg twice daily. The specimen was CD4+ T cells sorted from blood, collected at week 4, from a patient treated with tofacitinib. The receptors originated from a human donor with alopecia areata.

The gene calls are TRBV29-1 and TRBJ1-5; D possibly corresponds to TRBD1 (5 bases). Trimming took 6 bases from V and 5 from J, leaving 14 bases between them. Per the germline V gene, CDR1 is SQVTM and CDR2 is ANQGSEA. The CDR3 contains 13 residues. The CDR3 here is CSVGGAEDQPQHF. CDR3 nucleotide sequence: TGCAGCGTGGGCGGGGCAGAAGATCAGCCCCAGCATTTT.

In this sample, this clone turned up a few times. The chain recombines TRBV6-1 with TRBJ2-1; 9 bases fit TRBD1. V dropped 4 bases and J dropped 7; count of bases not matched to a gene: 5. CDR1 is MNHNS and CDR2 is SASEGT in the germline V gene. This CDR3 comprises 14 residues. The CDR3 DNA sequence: TGTGCCAGCAGTGGGGGGACAGGGAGTAATGAGCAGTTCTTC. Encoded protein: CASSGGTGSNEQFF.

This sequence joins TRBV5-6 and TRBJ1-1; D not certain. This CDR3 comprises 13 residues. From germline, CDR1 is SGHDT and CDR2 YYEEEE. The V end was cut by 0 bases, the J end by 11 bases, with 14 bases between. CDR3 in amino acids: CASSLDETHRAFF. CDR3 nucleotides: TGTGCCAGCAGCTTGGACGAGACGCATCGGGCTTTCTTT.